The 25 T cell receptor beta chains below all came from one sample that was sequenced in a study of cytomegalovirus exposure and HLA in healthy donors. The PCR ran on 60 Vbeta and 13 Jbeta primers. TCRdb keeps only in-frame clones here, not all; method: immunoSEQ multiplex PCR. This sample has fewer than 200,000 clones, with approximately 79% found just once. The sample comprised PBMCs. These receptors were taken from a man between 40 and 49 years old in good health and CMV-seropositive.

This clone was seen a few times. The chain has TRBV4-2 and TRBJ2-2; TRBD2 matches at 9 bases. This CDR3 region has 17 residues. V dropped 1 base and J dropped 3; count of bases not matched to a gene: 6. The germline CDR1 and CDR2 sequences are LGHNA and YNFKEQ. The CDR3 coding sequence is TGTGCCAGCAGCCAAGCGCCAGCGGGGGGCCACACCGGGGAGCTGTTTTTT. It codes for CASSQAPAGGHTGELFF.

This clone appeared a single time. Within the sample, other DNA sequences also encode this same CDR3. V and J are TRBV7-9 and TRBJ1-3; D unclear. CDR3 length equals 13 residues. Trimming pared 5 bases from V and 4 bases from J, leaving 9 bases between. The germline V gene has CDR1 SEHNR and CDR2 FQNEAQ (reference sequence). The CDR3 DNA follows: TGTGCCAGCAGCCTCGGGTCCGGAAACACCATATATTTT. Its translation: CASSLGSGNTIYF.

V and J are TRBV30 and TRBJ1-2; unclear D gene. Trimming removed 8 bases at V and 0 bases at J, with 13 bases between. Germline-derived CDR1 and CDR2 are GTSNPN and SVGIG (reference sequence). The CDR3 has 13 amino acids. The CDR3 sequence is CANHERSNYGYTF. Written as DNA, the CDR3 is TGTGCCAACCACGAGAGATCTAACTATGGCTACACCTTC.

The chain couples TRBV5-6 to TRBJ2-3, with 10 bases matching TRBD1. Germline loops: CDR1 SGHDT, CDR2 YYEEEE. V was pared by 0 bases and J by 5 bases, with 3 bases of the junction left unmatched. This CDR3 spans 15 amino acids. The CDR3 sequence: CASSLGQGAKDTQYF. The CDR3 bases are TGTGCCAGCAGCTTGGGACAGGGGGCTAAAGATACGCAGTATTTT.

The V and J genes are TRBV7-2 and TRBJ1-4, with a possible D match to TRBD1 (6 bases). V lost 4 bases to trimming and J lost 10 bases, with 7 bases between them. Germline loops: CDR1 SGHTA, CDR2 FQGNSA. CDR3 size: 11 residues. The DNA for the CDR3 is TGTGCCAGCAGCTCGGACAGAAAACTGTTTTTT. Its translation: CASSSDRKLFF.

The chain employs TRBV5-1 and TRBJ2-7; the D gene is possibly TRBD2 (6 bases). Looked up from germline, CDR1 is SGHRS and CDR2 is YFSETQ. The CDR3 is 13 residues long. V was shortened by 4 bases and J by 2 bases, with 10 bases between the two germline ends. The CDR3 nucleotides are TGCGCCAGCAGCGGCGGGATAACCTACGAGCAGTACTTC. Its translation: CASSGGITYEQYF.

The chain combines TRBV4-1 with TRBJ2-5, with 12 bases matching TRBD2. The V gene end was trimmed by 10 bases and the J gene end by 0 bases; junction bases not matched to a gene: 9. CDR3 length equals 16 residues. Germline values: CDR1 MGHRA, CDR2 YSYEKL. The CDR3 coding sequence is TGCGCCACCTCAGCCCCTAGCGGGGGGGACCAAGAGACCCAGTACTTC. It is translated as CATSAPSGGDQETQYF.

The chain combines TRBV2 with TRBJ1-3; possible D gene TRBD1, 6 bases. CDR3 length equals 15 residues. Per germline, CDR1 SNHLY and CDR2 FYNNEI. V was cut by 4 bases and J by 3 bases, with 13 bases left in between. In DNA, the CDR3 is TGTGCCAGCAGTGGGACAACAGGGCTTGGAAACACCATATATTTT. Amino acids: CASSGTTGLGNTIYF. Drawing the rest from reference TRBV2 and TRBJ1-3, the complete variable domain is EPEVTQTPSHQVTQMGQEVILRCVPISNHLYFYWYRQILGQKVEFLVSFYNNEISEKSEIFDDQFSVERPDGSNFTLKIRSTKLEDSAMYFCASSGTTGLGNTIYFGEGSWLTVV.

The chain links TRBV5-1 to TRBJ1-6; 7 positions agree with TRBD1. The CDR3 has 16 residues. Germline V CDR1 and CDR2: SGHRS, YFSETQ. V lost 1 base to trimming and J lost 7 bases; unmatched junction nucleotides: 8. The CDR3 DNA sequence: TGCGCCAGCAGCTTGATCCCGACAGGGTTGAATTCACCCCTCCACTTT. Its protein product is CASSLIPTGLNSPLHF.

The V call is TRBV5-1, the J call TRBJ2-3; D is possibly TRBD1 (5 bases). This CDR3 contains 14 residues. The V and J ends lost 0 bases and 2 bases respectively, with 7 bases between them. Germline CDR1 is SGHRS and CDR2 is YFSETQ. CDR3 coding DNA: TGCGCCAGCAGCTTGGGACAGCCCACAGATACGCAGTATTTT. Protein product: CASSLGQPTDTQYF.

The chain has TRBV15 and TRBJ1-1; 10 bases match TRBD1. The junction had 8 bases not matched to a gene; V was cut back by 0 bases and J by 4 bases. Germline V gene data show CDR1 as LNHNV and CDR2 as YYDKDF (reference sequence). The CDR3 has 17 amino acids. This CDR3 is CATSRDPRTGGITEAFF. Written as DNA, the CDR3 is TGTGCCACCAGCAGAGACCCCCGGACAGGGGGGATCACTGAAGCTTTCTTT.

V is TRBV14 and J is TRBJ1-6, with 9 nucleotides matching TRBD1. After removal of 4 bases from V and 3 bases from J, the junction contained 7 bases not matched to a gene. CDR3 length: 17 amino acids. Germline CDR1 reads SGHDN; CDR2 reads FVKESK. CDR3 loop: CASSLANRGLYNSPLHF. CDR3 bases: TGTGCCAGCAGCCTTGCGAACAGGGGGCTCTATAATTCACCCCTCCACTTT.

The chain is built from TRBV2 and TRBJ2-5; 7 nucleotides align to TRBD1. This CDR3 is 14 amino acids long. Trimming at V came to 6 bases and at J to 1 base, leaving 5 bases not matched to a gene. CDR1 is SNHLY, CDR2 FYNNEI, per germline. The CDR3 nucleotides read TGTGCCAGCAGATCGGACAGGACCCAAGAGACCCAGTACTTC. It yields the protein CASRSDRTQETQYF. Full variable domain (remainder filled in from reference TRBV2 and TRBJ2-5): EPEVTQTPSHQVTQMGQEVILRCVPISNHLYFYWYRQILGQKVEFLVSFYNNEISEKSEIFDDQFSVERPDGSNFTLKIRSTKLEDSAMYFCASRSDRTQETQYFGPGTRLLVL.

The V gene is TRBV11-3, the J gene TRBJ2-3, with TRBD1 matching 12 bases. The V gene's germline CDR1 is SGHNT and CDR2 YENEEA. The CDR3 runs 15 residues. J was trimmed by 5 bases and V by 5 bases; bases with no gene match: 5. The CDR3 spells CASSPGQGAVDTQYF. In DNA, the CDR3 is TGTGCCAGCAGCCCGGGACAGGGGGCTGTAGATACGCAGTATTTT.

The chain combines TRBV7-9 with TRBJ2-4; 7 bases agree with TRBD1. Looked up from germline, CDR1 is SEHNR and CDR2 is FQNEAQ (reference sequence). The CDR3 spans 11 residues. The trim removed 4 bases at V and 11 bases at J, leaving 2 bases unmatched. The chain's CDR3 is CASSSTGLQYF. CDR3 in DNA: TGTGCCAGCAGCTCGACAGGGCTTCAGTACTTC.

This clone was seen a handful of times. The chain joins TRBV14 to TRBJ1-5; D perhaps matches TRBD1 (6 bases). Between the trimmed V and J ends, which lost 1 base and 5 bases, there was a span of 9 bases. Germline V CDR1 and CDR2: SGHDN, FVKESK. The CDR3 spans 14 residues. CDR3 DNA: TGTGCCAGCAGCCAAGCAGGGGATTATCAGCCCCAGCATTTT. Amino acid sequence: CASSQAGDYQPQHF.

This clone showed up just once. The chain has TRBV7-3 and TRBJ1-2; 9 bases match TRBD1. The CDR3 is 14 amino acids. Germline V gives CDR1 SGHTA, CDR2 FQGTGA. The V gene end was trimmed by 5 bases and the J gene end by 7 bases; junction bases not matched to a gene: 8. The CDR3 region has the DNA TGTGCCAGCAGCCCGACAGGGGGAAGTTTTGGCTACACCTTC. It encodes CASSPTGGSFGYTF.

About this clone: At one end, the junction sequence differs from germline, possibly due to a read error. The chain recombines TRBV7-9 with TRBJ1-4; perhaps TRBD1 as D (6 bases). Germline V gene data show CDR1 as SEHNR and CDR2 as FQNEAQ (reference sequence). This CDR3 is built from 18 residues. The CDR3 is CSSSLPRLGGGWDEKLFF. CDR3 coding DNA: TGTTCCAGCAGCTTACCAAGGCTGGGGGGGGGCTGGGATGAAAAACTGTTTTTT. The full variable domain, its missing parts supplied by reference TRBV7-9 and TRBJ1-4, is DTGVSQNPRHKITKRGQNVTFRCDPISEHNRLYWYRQTLGQGPEFLTYFQNEAQLEKSRLLSDRFSAERPKGSFSTLEIQRTEQGDSAMYLCSSSLPRLGGGWDEKLFFGSGTQLSVL.

This chain joins TRBV5-1 and TRBJ2-6; D possibly corresponds to TRBD1 (5 bases). Trimming stripped 0 bases from V and 1 base from J, with 8 bases between. CDR3 length equals 16 residues. The germline V gene encodes CDR1 SGHRS and CDR2 YFSETQ. The CDR3 loop reads CASSLAPGSGANVLTF. The CDR3 coding sequence is TGCGCCAGCAGCTTGGCCCCAGGGTCTGGGGCCAACGTCCTGACTTTC.

The CDR3 region is CASSLEQGWAGNTIYF. The CDR3 DNA reads as TGTGCCAGCAGCTTGGAACAGGGATGGGCTGGAAACACCATATATTTT. The chain couples TRBV5-6 to TRBJ1-3; D is possibly TRBD1 (6 bases). The CDR3 sequence is 16 residues long. V lost 0 bases and J 2 bases, leaving 12 bases between the germline ends. Germline CDR1 is SGHDT and CDR2 is YYEEEE.

The chain recombines TRBV18 with TRBJ1-4; tentative D call: TRBD1 (5 bases). Between the trimmed V and J ends, which lost 3 bases and 7 bases, there was a span of 9 bases. This CDR3 contains 13 residues. Germline V gene sequence: CDR1 KGHSH, CDR2 LQKENI. The CDR3 sequence is CASSPEQGEKLFF. CDR3 nucleotides: TGTGCCAGCTCACCCGAGCAGGGTGAAAAACTGTTTTTT.

The chain employs TRBV6-1 and TRBJ2-7; 9 bases agree with TRBD1. The CDR3 covers 14 residues. The V and J ends lost 4 bases and 6 bases, in that order; junction bases with no gene match: 7. CDR1 and CDR2 from the germline V gene are MNHNS and SASEGT. As DNA, the CDR3 is TGTGCCAGCAGTGGGTACACAGGGGGCGGCGAGCAGTACTTC. Protein: CASSGYTGGGEQYF.

The V and J genes are TRBV2 and TRBJ2-1; TRBD1 matches at 8 bases. The CDR3 covers 14 residues. Germline CDR1 is SNHLY and CDR2 is FYNNEI. V shed 1 base, J shed 7 bases, and the junction held 3 bases outside the gene matches. The CDR3 region has the DNA TGTGCCAGCAGTGAAGGGACAGGGAATAATGAGCAGTTCTTC. Its translation: CASSEGTGNNEQFF.

The rearrangement uses TRBV6-1 and TRBJ1-2; D is unresolved. Germline CDR1 MNHNS, CDR2 SASEGT. The CDR3 length is 13 residues. V was trimmed by 5 bases and J by 0 bases, leaving 7 bases between them. The DNA for the CDR3 is TGTGCCAGCAGTAATGCAGCTAACTATGGCTACACCTTC. It specifies CASSNAANYGYTF.

This clone was seen a few times. The rearrangement links TRBV19 to TRBJ2-3, with TRBD2 identical over 8 bases. The germline V gene has CDR1 LNHDA and CDR2 SQIVND (reference sequence). The ends lost 7 bases at V and 4 bases at J; junction bases unmatched: 10. The CDR3 spans 15 residues. CDR3 in amino acids: CASTDAGGAPDTQYF. CDR3 nucleotides: TGTGCCAGTACCGATGCGGGGGGCGCCCCAGATACGCAGTATTTT.